The next 4 T cell receptor beta chains were all read from a single sample in a study of shared clonotypes between healthy human individuals. TCRdb keeps only in-frame clones here, not all; method: immunoSEQ multiplex PCR. The sample records approximately 1.4 million clones, 95% to 99% being singletons. Sequenced material: naive CD4+ T cells sorted from blood. Subset noted: CD45RA+ positively selected. These receptors all come from a man aged 25 to 40 in good health.

The V gene is TRBV7-9, the J gene TRBJ1-1, with 8 bases that match TRBD1. The CDR3 totals 16 residues. Germline trimming cut 4 bases from V and 3 bases from J; bases unmatched to any gene: 10. The germline CDR1 and CDR2 sequences are SEHNR and FQNEAQ (reference sequence). CDR3 amino acids: CASSSPLDRAYTEAFF. In DNA, the CDR3 is TGTGCCAGCAGCTCTCCGTTGGACAGGGCGTACACTGAAGCTTTCTTT.

The count of this clone is one. The chain has TRBV7-2 and TRBJ2-5; D gene ambiguous. Germline CDR1 SGHTA, CDR2 FQGNSA. The CDR3 has 12 amino acids. V lost 3 bases to trimming and J lost 4 bases, with 6 bases between them. This CDR3 reads CASSLVAETQYF. The CDR3, as DNA: TGTGCCAGCAGCTTGGTCGCAGAGACCCAGTACTTC.

The rearrangement joins TRBV13 to TRBJ1-2, with TRBD1 identical over 7 bases. This CDR3 comprises 14 residues. V trimming: 5 bases; J trimming: 7 bases; junction bases outside the gene matches: 10. CDR1 is PRHDT and CDR2 is FYEKMQ in the germline V gene (reference sequence). The CDR3 loop is CASSPTRGGGGYTF. The CDR3, as DNA: TGTGCCAGCAGCCCCACCAGGGGGGGAGGTGGCTACACCTTC.

CDR3 sequence (DNA): TGTGCCAGCAGCCAGACAGTCACCAATCAGCCCCAGCATTTT. Protein product: CASSQTVTNQPQHF. The rearrangement links TRBV5-5 to TRBJ1-5; tentative D call: TRBD1 (5 bases). The CDR3 runs 14 residues. CDR1 is SGHKS and CDR2 is YYEKEE in the germline V gene (reference sequence). V lost 4 bases, J lost 3 bases, and 11 bases lay in between. The full variable domain, completed using reference TRBV5-5 and TRBJ1-5, is DAGVTQSPTHLIKTRGQQVTLRCSPISGHKSVSWYQQVLGQGPQFIFQYYEKEERGRGNFPDRFSARQFPNYSSELNVNALLLGDSALYLCASSQTVTNQPQHFGDGTRLSIL.